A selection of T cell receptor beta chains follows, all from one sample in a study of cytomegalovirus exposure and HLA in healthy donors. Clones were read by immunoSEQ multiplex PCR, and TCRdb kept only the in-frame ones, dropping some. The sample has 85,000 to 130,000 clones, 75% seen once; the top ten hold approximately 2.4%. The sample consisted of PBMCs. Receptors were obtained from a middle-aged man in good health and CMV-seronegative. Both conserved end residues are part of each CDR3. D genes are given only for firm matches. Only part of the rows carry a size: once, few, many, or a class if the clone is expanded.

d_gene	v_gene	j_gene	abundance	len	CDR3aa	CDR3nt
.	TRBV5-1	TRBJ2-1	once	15	CASRPGTSHYNEQFF	TGCGCCAGCAGACCCGGGACTTCACACTACAATGAGCAGTTCTTC
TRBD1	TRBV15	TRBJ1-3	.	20	CATSGVLEWDRLNSGNTIYF	TGTGCCACCAGCGGAGTCCTAGAGTGGGACAGGTTAAACTCTGGAAACACCATATATTTT
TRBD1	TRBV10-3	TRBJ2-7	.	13	CAISGTGTYEQYF	TGTGCCATCAGTGGGACAGGGACCTACGAGCAGTACTTC
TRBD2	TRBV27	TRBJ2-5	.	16	CASSPTSGGAQETQYF	TGTGCCAGCAGCCCGACTAGCGGGGGGGCTCAAGAGACCCAGTACTTC
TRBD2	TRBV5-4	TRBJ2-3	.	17	CASSFNGLAGGPDTQYF	TGTGCCAGCAGCTTCAATGGACTAGCGGGGGGCCCGGATACGCAGTATTTT
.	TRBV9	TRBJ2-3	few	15	CASSAPGWGGDTQYF	TGTGCCAGCAGCGCCCCGGGCTGGGGAGGAGATACGCAGTATTTT
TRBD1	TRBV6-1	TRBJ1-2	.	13	CASSDVTGYGYTF	TGTGCCAGCAGTGACGTGACAGGGTACGGCTACACCTTC
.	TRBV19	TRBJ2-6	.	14	CASTDNSGANVLTF	TGTGCCAGTACCGACAACTCTGGGGCCAACGTCCTGACTTTC
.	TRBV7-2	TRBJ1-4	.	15	CASSLAGSSGEKLFF	TGTGCCAGCAGCTTAGCCGGGAGCTCGGGTGAAAAACTGTTTTTT
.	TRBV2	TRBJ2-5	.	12	CASSEDRETQYF	TGTGCCAGCAGTGAAGATCGGGAGACCCAGTACTTC
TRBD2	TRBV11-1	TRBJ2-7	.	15	CASSLIGGAVREQYF	TGTGCCAGCAGCTTAATCGGGGGGGCCGTACGCGAGCAGTACTTC
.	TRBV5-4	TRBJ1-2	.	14	CASSLDMANYGYTF	TGTGCCAGCAGCTTGGACATGGCTAACTATGGCTACACCTTC
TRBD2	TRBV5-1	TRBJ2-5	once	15	CASSMTSILGETQYF	TGCGCCAGCAGCATGACTAGCATCTTGGGCGAGACCCAGTACTTC
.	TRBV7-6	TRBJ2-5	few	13	CASSPDRKETQYF	TGTGCCAGCAGCCCCGACAGGAAAGAGACCCAGTACTTC
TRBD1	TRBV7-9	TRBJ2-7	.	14	CASSLSYRGYEQYF	TGTGCCAGCAGCTTAAGTTACAGGGGATACGAGCAGTACTTC
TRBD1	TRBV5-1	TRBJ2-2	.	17	CASSARYRGQNTGELFF	TGCGCCAGCAGCGCGCGCTACAGGGGGCAGAACACCGGGGAGCTGTTTTTT
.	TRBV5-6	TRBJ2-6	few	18	CASSSGWGFGSGANVLTF	TGTGCCAGCAGCTCCGGGTGGGGCTTTGGCTCTGGGGCCAACGTCCTGACTTTC
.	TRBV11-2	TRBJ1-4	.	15	CASSPGGEANEKLFF	TGTGCCAGCAGCCCCGGGGGAGAGGCTAATGAAAAACTGTTTTTT
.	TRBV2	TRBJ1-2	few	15	CASSPKSSGRDGYTF	TGTGCCAGCAGTCCCAAAAGTTCGGGGAGGGATGGCTACACCTTC
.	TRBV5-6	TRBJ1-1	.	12	CASSLVQSVAFF	TGTGCCAGCAGCTTGGTACAGTCGGTGGCTTTCTTT
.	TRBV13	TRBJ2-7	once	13	CASSLRDSYEQYF	TGTGCCAGCAGCTTAAGAGACTCCTACGAGCAGTACTTC
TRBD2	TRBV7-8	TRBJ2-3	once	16	CASSFLAGRGGDTQYF	TGTGCCAGCAGCTTCCTAGCGGGGAGGGGGGGGGATACGCAGTATTTT
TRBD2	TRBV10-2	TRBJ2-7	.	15	CASSRLAGASYEQYF	TGCGCCAGCAGTAGGCTAGCGGGGGCGTCCTACGAGCAGTACTTC
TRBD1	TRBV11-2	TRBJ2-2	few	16	CASSYRTGRGTGELFF	TGTGCCAGCAGTTATCGGACAGGGCGGGGCACCGGGGAGCTGTTTTTT
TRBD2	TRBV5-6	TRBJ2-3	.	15	CASSLRSGGSGTQYF	TGTGCCAGCAGCTTGCGTAGCGGGGGGTCAGGTACGCAGTATTTT
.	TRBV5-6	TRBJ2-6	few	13	CASSLYRANVLTF	TGTGCCAGCAGCTTGTATAGGGCCAACGTCCTGACTTTC
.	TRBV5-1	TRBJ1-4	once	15	CASSLALQGGEKLFF	TGCGCCAGCAGCTTGGCCCTACAGGGTGGCGAAAAACTGTTTTTT
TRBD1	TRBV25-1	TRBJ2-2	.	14	CASSRQGFAGELFF	TGTGCCAGCAGTAGACAGGGGTTCGCCGGGGAGCTGTTTTTT
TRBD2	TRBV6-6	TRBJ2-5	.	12	CASRAGGGTQYF	TGTGCCAGCCGCGCGGGGGGAGGGACCCAGTACTTC
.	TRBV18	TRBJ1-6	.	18	CASSPGQGQAPYNSPLHF	TGTGCCAGCTCACCAGGGCAGGGTCAGGCGCCCTATAATTCACCCCTCCACTTT
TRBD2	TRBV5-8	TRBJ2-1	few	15	CASTLAGVTYNEQFF	TGTGCCAGCACCTTAGCGGGGGTAACCTACAATGAGCAGTTCTTC
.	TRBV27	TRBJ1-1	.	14	CASSPLGGGTEAFF	TGTGCCAGCAGTCCCCTCGGGGGTGGAACTGAAGCTTTCTTT
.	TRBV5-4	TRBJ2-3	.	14	CASSATGHTDTQYF	TGTGCCAGCAGCGCAACTGGGCACACAGATACGCAGTATTTT